The 12 T cell receptor beta chains reported below all come from one sample, sequenced in a study of cytomegalovirus exposure and HLA in healthy donors. PCR amplification relied on 60 Vbeta primers (plus 13 Jbeta primers). The data were produced by immunoSEQ multiplex PCR, yet TCRdb's version contains in-frame clones alone and is incomplete. The sample has some 150,000 clones, 60% to 70% seen once. The sequenced sample was PBMCs. These receptors all come from a woman in her sixties in good health and CMV-seropositive.

This sequence joins TRBV28 and TRBJ1-4; 10 bases map to TRBD1. Germline-derived CDR1 and CDR2 are MDHEN and SYDVKM. The V and J ends lost 4 bases and 2 bases, in that order; junction bases with no gene match: 4. The CDR3 covers 16 residues. CDR3 nucleotides: TGTGCCAGCAGTTCTCAGGACAGGGGGACTAATGAAAAACTGTTTTTT. Translation: CASSSQDRGTNEKLFF.

The V call is TRBV14, the J call TRBJ2-2, with 7 bases identical to TRBD2. The CDR3 extends over 14 amino acids. J was trimmed by 5 bases and V by 4 bases; bases with no gene match: 4. Germline CDR1 reads SGHDN; CDR2 reads FVKESK. In nucleotides, the CDR3 is TGTGCCAGCAGCCGATATAGCGGGACCGGGGAGCTGTTTTTT. Protein sequence: CASSRYSGTGELFF.

This clone was observed a handful of times. The rearrangement links TRBV5-5 to TRBJ1-2; D is perhaps TRBD1 (6 bases). There are 13 residues in the CDR3. Trimming shortened V by 3 bases and J by 5 bases, and 11 bases separated the two germline ends. CDR1 and CDR2 (germline): SGHKS, YYEKEE (reference sequence). The CDR3 spells CASSYGQLYGYTF. The CDR3 DNA reads as TGTGCCAGCAGCTATGGACAGCTATATGGCTACACCTTC.

This rearrangement joins TRBV7-6 to TRBJ2-1, with no clear D. The CDR3 is 12 amino acids. The germline V gene encodes CDR1 SGHVS and CDR2 FNYEAQ. V gave up 5 bases and J gave up 5 bases, with 7 bases separating them. CDR3 DNA sequence: TGTGCCAGCAGCCGTCAGAACAATGAGCAGTTCTTC. Translation: CASSRQNNEQFF.

This clone has a single count. This chain joins TRBV15 and TRBJ2-1; tentatively, D is TRBD1 (6 bases). This CDR3 spans 15 amino acids. Germline loops: CDR1 LNHNV, CDR2 YYDKDF (reference sequence). V dropped 1 base and J dropped 8 bases, with 15 bases sitting between them. The CDR3 DNA sequence: TGTGCCACCAGCAGAGGGGGAACTAGGGGGTATGAGCAGTTCTTC. Amino acid sequence: CATSRGGTRGYEQFF.

This clone was seen more than once but under ten times. CDR3 in DNA: TGCGCCAGCAGCTTCTCAGGGGGCCCCTACGAGCAGTACTTC. Amino acid sequence: CASSFSGGPYEQYF. The V gene is TRBV5-1, the J gene TRBJ2-7; TRBD1 agrees at 8 bases. After removal of 2 bases from V and 2 bases from J, the junction contained 3 bases not matched to a gene. Germline V CDR1 and CDR2: SGHRS, YFSETQ. CDR3 size: 14 residues.

V gene TRBV15 combines with J gene TRBJ1-4; D remains ambiguous. V lost 4 bases, J lost 0 bases, and 9 bases lay in between. Germline V gives CDR1 LNHNV, CDR2 YYDKDF (reference sequence). The CDR3 sequence is 15 residues long. CDR3 DNA: TGTGCCACCAGCAAGTACCTAACAACTAATGAAAAACTGTTTTTT. It translates to CATSKYLTTNEKLFF.

This chain uses TRBV10-3 with TRBJ2-5; 10 bases fit TRBD1. The better agreement between TRBJ2-7 and the DNA end casts doubt on the J call. Germline assignment: CDR1 ENHRY and CDR2 SYGVKD. This CDR3 is 13 amino acids long. The CDR3 nucleotides are TGTGCCACCGACGGGACAGGGGCCTACGAGCAGTACTTC. This sequence encodes CATDGTGAYEQYF.

This clone was detected once. The V gene is TRBV5-6, the J gene TRBJ1-1; a weak D match, TRBD1 (6 bases). V gave up 0 bases and J gave up 6 bases, with 9 bases separating them. The CDR3 consists of 13 residues. CDR1 and CDR2 from the germline V gene are SGHDT and YYEEEE. The CDR3, as DNA: TGTGCCAGCAGCTTGGAGTCAGGGGCTGAAGCTTTCTTT. It yields the protein CASSLESGAEAFF. Combining the CDR3 with reference TRBV5-6 and TRBJ1-1 gives the whole variable domain DAGVTQSPTHLIKTRGQQVTLRCSPKSGHDTVSWYQQALGQGPQFIFQYYEEEERQRGNFPDRFSGHQFPNYSSELNVNALLLGDSALYLCASSLESGAEAFFGQGTRLTVV.

The CDR3 nucleotides read TGTGCCAGCAGCCAAGATCCAGGGACTAGCGGGAGTGATGAGCAGTTCTTC. As protein: CASSQDPGTSGSDEQFF. The genes are TRBV4-2 and TRBJ2-1, with TRBD2 matching 14 bases. V shed 0 bases, J shed 8 bases, and the junction held 6 bases outside the gene matches. The CDR3 contains 17 residues. Germline V gene sequence: CDR1 LGHNA, CDR2 YNFKEQ.

J is TRBJ1-6 and V is TRBV9; 11 positions match TRBD1. CDR1 SGDLS and CDR2 YYNGEE come from the germline V gene. CDR3 length equals 15 residues. With V trimmed by 3 bases and J by 8 bases, 4 bases remained unmatched. In DNA form, the CDR3 reads TGTGCCAGCAGCGCTCGGGGACAGGGGGATTCACCCCTCCACTTT. Translating it yields CASSARGQGDSPLHF.

This clone was seen only a few times. The CDR3: CASWKRETQYF. CDR3 coding DNA: TGTGCCAGCTGGAAGCGGGAGACCCAGTACTTC. The chain joins TRBV7-3 to TRBJ2-5; maybe TRBD2 (5 bases). Trimming stripped 8 bases from V and 5 bases from J, with 9 bases between. There are 11 residues in the CDR3. Germline-derived CDR1 and CDR2 are SGHTA and FQGTGA.